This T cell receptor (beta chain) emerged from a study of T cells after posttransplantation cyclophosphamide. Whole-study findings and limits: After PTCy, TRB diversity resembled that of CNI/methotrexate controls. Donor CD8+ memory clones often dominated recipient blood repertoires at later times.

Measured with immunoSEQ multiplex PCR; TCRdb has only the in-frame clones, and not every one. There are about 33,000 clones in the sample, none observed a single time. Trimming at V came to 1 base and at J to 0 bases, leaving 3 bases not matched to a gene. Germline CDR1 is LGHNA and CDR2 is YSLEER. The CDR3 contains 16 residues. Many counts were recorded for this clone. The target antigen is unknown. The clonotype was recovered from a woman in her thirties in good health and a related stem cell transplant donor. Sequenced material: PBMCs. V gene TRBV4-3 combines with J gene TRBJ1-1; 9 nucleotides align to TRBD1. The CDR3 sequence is CASSQVQGAMNTEAFF. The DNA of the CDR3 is TGCGCCAGCAGCCAAGTACAGGGGGCAATGAACACTGAAGCTTTCTTT.